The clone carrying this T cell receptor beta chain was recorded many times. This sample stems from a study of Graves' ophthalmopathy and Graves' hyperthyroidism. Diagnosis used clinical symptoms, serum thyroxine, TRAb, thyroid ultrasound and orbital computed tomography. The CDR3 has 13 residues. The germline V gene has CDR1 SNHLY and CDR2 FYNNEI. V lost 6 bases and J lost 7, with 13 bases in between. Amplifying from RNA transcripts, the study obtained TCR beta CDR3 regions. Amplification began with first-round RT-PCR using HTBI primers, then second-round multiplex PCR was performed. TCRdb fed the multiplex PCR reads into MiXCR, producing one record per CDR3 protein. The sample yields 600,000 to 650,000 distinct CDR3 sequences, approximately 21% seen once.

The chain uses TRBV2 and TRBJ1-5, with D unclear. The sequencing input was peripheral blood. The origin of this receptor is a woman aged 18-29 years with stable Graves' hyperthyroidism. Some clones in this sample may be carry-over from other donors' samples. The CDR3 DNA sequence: TGTGCCAGCAGCGGGGAGTTGGGGCAGCCCCAGCATTTT. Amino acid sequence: CASSGELGQPQHF.